This TCR beta chain is from a study of T cell responses to AZD1222 COVID-19 vaccine. Regarding the study as a whole: Baseline antibody screening turned up just a handful of seropositive AZD1222 recipients.

Profiled with immunoSEQ multiplex PCR; TCRdb holds only in-frame clones, not every one. The profile shows roughly 120,000 clones, 85% to 90% of them singletons. Combined were second doses at about 4 or about 12 weeks. Comments on this clone: Antigen specificity is unknown.

V was cut by 4 bases and J by 0 bases, with 11 bases left in between. Germline loops: CDR1 SGHKS, CDR2 YYEKEE (reference sequence). The CDR3 is made up of 15 amino acids. This sequence joins TRBV5-5 and TRBJ1-5, with D possibly being TRBD1 (5 bases). The source is an adult who received the AZD1222 COVID-19 vaccine. This specimen consisted of peripheral blood, obtained 28 days after the second AZD1222 dose. The CDR3 DNA is TGTGCCAGCAGCGGGGAGGGGAATAGCAATCAGCCCCAGCATTTT. As protein: CASSGEGNSNQPQHF.